This note documents a single T cell receptor (beta chain) sequence. What it recognizes is unknown. Generated by immunoSEQ multiplex PCR, the TCRdb table keeps only in-frame clones and is missing some. There are 89,000 or so clones in the sample; 90% to 95% occur only once, and 1% to 1.4% lies in the top ten. The data are from a study of cytomegalovirus exposure and HLA in healthy donors. J lost 5 bases, V lost 4 bases, and 11 bases had no gene match. Germline assignment: CDR1 SGHNT and CDR2 YYREEE (reference sequence). The CDR3 runs to 17 residues. Study conclusions and caveats: Researchers catalogued about 160 TCR beta chains as cytomegalovirus-associated.

The receptor was isolated from a young woman in good health and CMV-seropositive. This rearrangement joins TRBV5-4 to TRBJ2-1; 11 bases line up with TRBD2. The sample comprised PBMCs. The CDR3 nucleotides are TGTGCCAGCAGCCGCGGGCTAGCGGGAGGTCCCGACAATGAGCAGTTCTTC. It translates to CASSRGLAGGPDNEQFF.